This T cell receptor (beta chain) is from a study of blood T cell repertoires in COVID-19. Looking at the study overall: Samples came from the United States, Italy and Spain, spanning acute and convalescent COVID-19. T cells, B-cell-depleted T cells, or PBMCs supplied cDNA or gDNA.

Germline lookup yields CDR1 SQVTM and CDR2 ANQGSEA. V dropped 4 bases and J dropped 3 bases, with 13 bases sitting between them. CDR3 length equals 13 residues. In the source study's methods: Reference gene primer amplification gave estimated nucleated cell counts. This table comes from immunoSEQ multiplex PCR, and its TCRdb copy is limited to in-frame clones, with some not included. Clone size and V and J calls were adopted from that table, with D and trimming inferred from the DNA. The sample yields tens of thousands of clones, less than 85% seen once. The clonotype originates from a woman older than 75 with acute or convalescent COVID-19. Sequencing used peripheral blood. This chain connects TRBV29-1 to TRBJ2-7; D is possibly TRBD2 (5 bases). The CDR3 loop is CSVVVPGIYEQYF. In DNA form, the CDR3 reads TGCAGCGTTGTAGTACCGGGGATCTACGAGCAGTACTTC.